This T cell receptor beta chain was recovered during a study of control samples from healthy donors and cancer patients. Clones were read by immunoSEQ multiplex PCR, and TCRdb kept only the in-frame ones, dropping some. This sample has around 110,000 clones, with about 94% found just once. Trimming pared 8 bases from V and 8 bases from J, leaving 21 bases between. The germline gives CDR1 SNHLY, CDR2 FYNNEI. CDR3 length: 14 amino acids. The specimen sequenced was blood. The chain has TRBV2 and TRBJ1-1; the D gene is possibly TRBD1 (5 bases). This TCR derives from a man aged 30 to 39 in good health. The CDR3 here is CASHWGTGAGEAFF. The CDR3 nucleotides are TGTGCCAGCCACTGGGGGACGGGTGCAGGGGAAGCTTTCTTT.